The 17 T cell receptor beta chains given below trace back to one sample, sequenced in a study of blood T cells in healthy people across ages. With a J-beta primer mix and a sample-barcoded 5' primer, a second PCR ran about 7 to 12 cycles. TCRdb re-called the 5' RACE reads with MiXCR, one entry per CDR3 protein. The table records about 640,000 distinct CDR3 sequences, roughly 58% of them present only once. Sequences were obtained from blood. The receptors stem from a man in his 60s in good health.

Only a few counts were recorded for this clonotype. The chain has TRBV5-1 and TRBJ2-7; weak D call: TRBD1 (5 bases). The germline CDR1 and CDR2 sequences are SGHRS and YFSETQ. CDR3 length: 15 residues. V lost 1 base and J 3 bases, leaving 14 bases between the germline ends. The DNA of the CDR3 is TGCGCCAGCAGCTTGAGAGAACAAGGGGTCTACGAGCAGTACTTC. Its translation is CASSLREQGVYEQYF.

The chain recombines TRBV7-2 with TRBJ2-4; D possibly uses TRBD1 or TRBD2 (5 bases each). V lost 2 bases and J 2 bases, leaving 10 bases between the germline ends. The CDR3 covers 15 residues. Germline V CDR1 and CDR2: SGHTA, FQGNSA. CDR3 in DNA: TGTGCCAGCAGCTTAAAGTCGGGACCCAAAAACATTCAGTACTTC. Translation: CASSLKSGPKNIQYF.

About this clonotype: A junction boundary mismatches the germline segment, possibly from a read error. The chain couples TRBV20-1 to TRBJ1-4; maybe TRBD1 (5 bases). The CDR3 has 15 amino acids. Per germline, CDR1 DFQATT and CDR2 SNEGSKA (reference sequence). Written as DNA, the CDR3 is TGCAGTGCTGGGGACTCCGTCCGGTTTAATGGAAAACTGTTTTTT. Translated: CSAGDSVRFNGKLFF.

The chain recombines TRBV5-5 with TRBJ2-7, with 9 bases fitting TRBD2. J lost 4 bases, V lost 2 bases, and 7 bases had no gene match. Per germline, CDR1 SGHKS and CDR2 YYEKEE (reference sequence). This CDR3 region has 15 residues. The CDR3 nucleotides are TGTGCCAGCAGCTTAGGGCGGGGGGGCCAGTACGAGCAGTACTTC. Protein: CASSLGRGGQYEQYF.

This clonotype was counted many times. V gene TRBV7-9 combines with J gene TRBJ1-2; D is perhaps TRBD1 (5 bases). Germline loops: CDR1 SEHNR, CDR2 FQNEAQ (reference sequence). V was clipped by 4 bases and J by 3 bases, with 12 bases between them. The length of the CDR3 is 14 residues. The CDR3 nucleotides are TGTGCCAGCAGCTCGCAGGGAGGAGACTATGGCTACACCTTC. It specifies CASSSQGGDYGYTF.

V is TRBV2 and J is TRBJ1-5, with a tentative D call TRBD1 (5 bases). Germline CDR1 SNHLY, CDR2 FYNNEI. CDR3 size: 12 residues. Trimming took off 6 bases at V and 5 bases at J, with 8 bases between the two ends. The CDR3 DNA follows: TGTGCCAGCAGAAACAGGTATCAGCCCCAGCATTTT. The encoded protein is CASRNRYQPQHF.

This chain connects TRBV7-2 to TRBJ2-3; D is ambiguous. Germline V CDR1 and CDR2: SGHTA, FQGNSA. V lost 0 bases and J 5 bases, leaving 6 bases between the germline ends. This CDR3 region has 13 residues. The CDR3 DNA is TGTGCCAGCAGCTTAGCGCTAGGAGATACGCAGTATTTT. Residues: CASSLALGDTQYF. Combining the CDR3 with reference TRBV7-2 and TRBJ2-3 gives the whole variable domain GAGVSQSPSNKVTEKGKDVELRCDPISGHTALYWYRQSLGQGLEFLIYFQGNSAPDKSGLPSDRFSAERTGGSVSTLTIQRTQQEDSAVYLCASSLALGDTQYFGPGTRLTVL.

This clonotype was seen only a few times. The chain is built from TRBV20-1 and TRBJ2-7; TRBD2 matches at 11 bases. V gave up 0 bases and J gave up 3 bases; unmatched junction bases: 4. CDR3 length: 15 amino acids. The germline CDR1 and CDR2 sequences are DFQATT and SNEGSKA (reference sequence). The CDR3 DNA sequence: TGCAGTGCTAGAGAGGCTAGCGGGGGGAACTACGAGCAGTACTTC. It codes for CSAREASGGNYEQYF.

This rearrangement joins TRBV7-2 to TRBJ2-3; the D is unclear. CDR1 SGHTA and CDR2 FQGNSA come from the germline V gene. This CDR3 is 16 amino acids long. V was cut by 5 bases and J by 0 bases, with 15 bases left in between. The chain's CDR3 is CASSRPTWRSTDTQYF. The DNA of the CDR3 is TGTGCCAGCAGCCGTCCGACTTGGAGAAGCACAGATACGCAGTATTTT.

This clonotype has a single count. J is TRBJ2-5 and V is TRBV12-3 or TRBV12-4; no clear D. With 5 bases removed from V and 0 bases from J, the gap between germline ends came to 10 bases. The CDR3 loop spans 14 amino acids. DNA of the CDR3: TGTGCCAGCAGTAACGGAGTGTACCAAGAGACCCAGTACTTC. This gives the protein CASSNGVYQETQYF.

This chain joins TRBV7-2 and TRBJ2-5, with D unresolved. The end of the DNA fits TRBJ2-7 better, so the J call may be wrong. CDR1 and CDR2 from the germline V gene are SGHTA and FQGNSA. The CDR3 has 13 amino acids. In DNA, the CDR3 is TGTGCCAGCAGCATAGGACGTGAGTACGAGCAGTACTTC. Translation: CASSIGREYEQYF.

The chain joins TRBV7-2 to TRBJ2-1, with TRBD2 matching 9 bases. Trimming took 5 bases from V and 7 from J; bases not matched to a gene: 9. The CDR3 runs to 15 residues. CDR1 and CDR2 (germline): SGHTA, FQGNSA. The CDR3 sequence is CASSPGTSQGNEQFF. In nucleotides, the CDR3 is TGTGCCAGCAGCCCCGGGACTAGCCAGGGGAATGAGCAGTTCTTC.

This clonotype appeared a few times. The DNA of the CDR3 is TGTGCCTGCCGAACTAGCGGGGGGGTCGAGTACTTC. This encodes CACRTSGGVEYF. V is TRBV6-6 and J is TRBJ2-7, with 13 bases that match TRBD2. CDR3 length: 12 amino acids. Germline lookup yields CDR1 MNHNY and CDR2 SVGAGI (reference sequence). V lost 11 bases to trimming and J lost 11 bases; unmatched junction nucleotides: 9.

In DNA, the CDR3 is TGTGCCAGCAGTTCGACTAGTACCTCCTACAATGAGCAGTTCTTC. It encodes CASSSTSTSYNEQFF. The chain joins TRBV28 to TRBJ2-1; D is perhaps TRBD2 (6 bases). The V and J ends lost 4 bases and 0 bases respectively, with 10 bases between them. This CDR3 contains 15 residues. Germline V gives CDR1 MDHEN, CDR2 SYDVKM.

The sample holds one count of this clonotype. J is TRBJ1-1 and V is TRBV18, with 8 positions matching TRBD1. This CDR3 has 12 residues. With V trimmed by 4 bases and J by 6 bases, 1 base remained unmatched. The V gene's germline CDR1 is KGHSH and CDR2 LQKENI. CDR3 sequence reads: CASSRDRPEAFF. DNA for the CDR3: TGTGCCAGCTCACGGGACAGGCCTGAAGCTTTCTTT.

Worth noting for this clonotype: Being one base from a much bigger clone, this may be a read error. The chain carries TRBV6-6 and TRBJ2-3, with 9 bases that match TRBD1. With V trimmed by 7 bases and J by 3 bases, 5 bases remained unmatched. Germline V gene lookup returns CDR1 MNHNY and CDR2 SVGAGI (reference sequence). The CDR3 consists of 14 residues. The CDR3 sequence is CASKRDRVTDTQYF. The CDR3 DNA reads TGTGCCAGCAAGAGGGACAGGGTTACAGATACGCAGTATTTT.

The rearrangement uses TRBV29-1 and TRBJ2-3; TRBD1 matches 10 bases. Per germline, CDR1 SQVTM and CDR2 ANQGSEA. This CDR3 is 13 amino acids long. V lost 7 bases and J lost 5; bases outside the gene matches: 6. The DNA for the CDR3 is TGCAGCGCTCCGGGACAGGGGAAAGATACGCAGTATTTT. The encoded protein is CSAPGQGKDTQYF.